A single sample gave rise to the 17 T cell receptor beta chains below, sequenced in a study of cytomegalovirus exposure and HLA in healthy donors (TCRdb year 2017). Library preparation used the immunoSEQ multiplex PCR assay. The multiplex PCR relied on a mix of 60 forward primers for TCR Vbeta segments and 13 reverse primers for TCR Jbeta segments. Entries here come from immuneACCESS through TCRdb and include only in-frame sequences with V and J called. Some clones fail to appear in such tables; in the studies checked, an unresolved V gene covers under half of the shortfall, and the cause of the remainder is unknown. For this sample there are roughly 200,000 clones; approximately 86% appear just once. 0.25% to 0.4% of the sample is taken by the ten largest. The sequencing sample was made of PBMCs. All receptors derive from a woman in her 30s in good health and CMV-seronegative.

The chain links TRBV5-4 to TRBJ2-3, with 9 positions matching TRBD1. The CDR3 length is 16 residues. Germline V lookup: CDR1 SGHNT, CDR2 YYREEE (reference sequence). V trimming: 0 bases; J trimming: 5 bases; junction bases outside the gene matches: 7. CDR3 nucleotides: TGTGCCAGCAGCTTGGAGGGACAGGGAGTTGGAGATACGCAGTATTTT. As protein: CASSLEGQGVGDTQYF.

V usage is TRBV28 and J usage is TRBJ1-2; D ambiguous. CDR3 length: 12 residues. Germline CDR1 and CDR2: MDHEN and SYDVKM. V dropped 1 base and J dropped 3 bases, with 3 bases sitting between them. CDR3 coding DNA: TGTGCCAGCAGTTTATTCGACTATGGCTACACCTTC. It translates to CASSLFDYGYTF.

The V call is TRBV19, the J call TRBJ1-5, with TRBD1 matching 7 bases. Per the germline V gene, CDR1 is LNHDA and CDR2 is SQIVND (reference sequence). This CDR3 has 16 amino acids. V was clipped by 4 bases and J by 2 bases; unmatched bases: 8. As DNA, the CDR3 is TGTGCCAGTAGTAAAAGACAGGGTTCGGGCAATCAGCCCCAGCATTTT. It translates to CASSKRQGSGNQPQHF.

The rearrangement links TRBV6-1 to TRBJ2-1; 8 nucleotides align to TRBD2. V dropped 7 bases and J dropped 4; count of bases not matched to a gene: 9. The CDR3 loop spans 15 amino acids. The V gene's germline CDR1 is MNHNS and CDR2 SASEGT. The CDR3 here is CASTLAGGPYNEQFF. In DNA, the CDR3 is TGTGCCAGCACCTTGGCGGGGGGTCCGTACAATGAGCAGTTCTTC.

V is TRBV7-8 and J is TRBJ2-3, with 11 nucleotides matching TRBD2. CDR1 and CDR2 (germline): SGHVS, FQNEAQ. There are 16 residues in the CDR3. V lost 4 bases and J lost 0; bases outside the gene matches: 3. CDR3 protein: CASSSRLAGSTDTQYF. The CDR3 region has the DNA TGTGCCAGCAGCTCACGACTAGCGGGAAGCACAGATACGCAGTATTTT.

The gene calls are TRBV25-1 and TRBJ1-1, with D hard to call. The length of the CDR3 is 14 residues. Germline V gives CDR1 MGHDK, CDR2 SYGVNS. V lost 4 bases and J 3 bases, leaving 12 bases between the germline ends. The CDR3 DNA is TGTGCCAGCAGTGCCTTGTCCGGGGACACTGAAGCTTTCTTT. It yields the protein CASSALSGDTEAFF.

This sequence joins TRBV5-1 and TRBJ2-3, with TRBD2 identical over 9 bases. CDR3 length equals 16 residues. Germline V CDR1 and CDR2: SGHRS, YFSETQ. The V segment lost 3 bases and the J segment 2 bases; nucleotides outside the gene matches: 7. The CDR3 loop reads CASSSSGGFSTDTQYF. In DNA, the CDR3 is TGCGCCAGCAGCTCCAGCGGGGGGTTCTCCACAGATACGCAGTATTTT.

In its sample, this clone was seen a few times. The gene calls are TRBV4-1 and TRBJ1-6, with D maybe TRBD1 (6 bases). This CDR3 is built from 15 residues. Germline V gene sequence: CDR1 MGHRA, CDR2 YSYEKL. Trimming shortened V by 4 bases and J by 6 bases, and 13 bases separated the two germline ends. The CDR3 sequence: CASSRGGAANSPLHF. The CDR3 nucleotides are TGCGCCAGCAGCCGGGGGGGCGCGGCTAATTCACCCCTCCACTTT.

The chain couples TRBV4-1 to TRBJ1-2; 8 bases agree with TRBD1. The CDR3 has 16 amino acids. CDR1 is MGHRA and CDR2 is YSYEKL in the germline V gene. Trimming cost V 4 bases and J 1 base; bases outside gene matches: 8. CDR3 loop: CASSRRTGNRNYGYTF. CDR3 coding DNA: TGCGCCAGCAGCCGCAGGACAGGGAATCGTAACTATGGCTACACCTTC.

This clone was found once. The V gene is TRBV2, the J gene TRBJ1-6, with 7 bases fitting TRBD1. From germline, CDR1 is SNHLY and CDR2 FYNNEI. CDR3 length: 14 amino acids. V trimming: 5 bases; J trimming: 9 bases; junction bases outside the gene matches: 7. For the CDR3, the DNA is TGTGCCAGCAGTTTGACAGGGAGCGGTTCACCCCTCCACTTT. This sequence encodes CASSLTGSGSPLHF.

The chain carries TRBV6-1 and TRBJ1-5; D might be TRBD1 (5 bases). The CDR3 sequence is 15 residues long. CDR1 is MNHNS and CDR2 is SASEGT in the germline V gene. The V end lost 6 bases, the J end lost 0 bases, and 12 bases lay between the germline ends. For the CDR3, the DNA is TGTGCCAGCAGACGGCGGGGGTTTAGCAATCAGCCCCAGCATTTT. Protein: CASRRRGFSNQPQHF.

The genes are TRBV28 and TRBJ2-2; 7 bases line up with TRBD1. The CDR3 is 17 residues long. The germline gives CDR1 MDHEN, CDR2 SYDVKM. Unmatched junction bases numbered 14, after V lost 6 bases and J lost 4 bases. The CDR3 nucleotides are TGTGCCAGCAGCGGGCCGGGCCTCGACAGGGCCACCGGGGAGCTGTTTTTT. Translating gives CASSGPGLDRATGELFF. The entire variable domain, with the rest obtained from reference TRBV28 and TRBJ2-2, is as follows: DVKVTQSSRYLVKRTGEKVFLECVQDMDHENMFWYRQDPGLGLRLIYFSYDVKMKEKGDIPEGYSVSREKKERFSLILESASTNQTSMYLCASSGPGLDRATGELFFGEGSRLTVL.

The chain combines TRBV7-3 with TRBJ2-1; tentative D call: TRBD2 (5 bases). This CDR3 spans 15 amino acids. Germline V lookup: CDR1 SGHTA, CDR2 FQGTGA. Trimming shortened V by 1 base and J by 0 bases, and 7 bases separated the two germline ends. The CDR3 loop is CASSLRGSSYNEQFF. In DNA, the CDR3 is TGTGCCAGCAGCTTAAGAGGGAGCTCCTACAATGAGCAGTTCTTC. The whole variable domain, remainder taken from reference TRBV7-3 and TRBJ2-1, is GAGVSQTPSNKVTEKGKYVELRCDPISGHTALYWYRQSLGQGPEFLIYFQGTGAADDSGLPNDRFFAVRPEGSVSTLKIQRTERGDSAVYLCASSLRGSSYNEQFFGPGTRLTVL.

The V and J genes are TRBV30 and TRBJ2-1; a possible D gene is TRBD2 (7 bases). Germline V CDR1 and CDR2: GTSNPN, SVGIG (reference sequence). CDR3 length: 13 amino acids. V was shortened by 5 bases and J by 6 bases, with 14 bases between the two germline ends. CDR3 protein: CAWAAGAGNEQFF. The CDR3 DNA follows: TGTGCCTGGGCCGCGGGGGCCGGCAATGAGCAGTTCTTC.

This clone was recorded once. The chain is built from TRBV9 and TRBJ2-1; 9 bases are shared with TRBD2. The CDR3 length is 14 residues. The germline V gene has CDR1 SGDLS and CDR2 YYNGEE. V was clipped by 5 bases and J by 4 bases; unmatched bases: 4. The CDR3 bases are TGTGCCAGCAGTCCTAGCGGGGCTTACAATGAGCAGTTCTTC. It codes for CASSPSGAYNEQFF.

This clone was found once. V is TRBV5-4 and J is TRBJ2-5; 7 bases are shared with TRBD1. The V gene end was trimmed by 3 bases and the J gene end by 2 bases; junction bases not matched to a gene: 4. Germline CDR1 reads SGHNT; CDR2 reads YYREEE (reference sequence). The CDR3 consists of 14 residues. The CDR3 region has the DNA TGTGCCAGCAGCTGGGACAGTATTCAAGAGACCCAGTACTTC. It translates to CASSWDSIQETQYF.

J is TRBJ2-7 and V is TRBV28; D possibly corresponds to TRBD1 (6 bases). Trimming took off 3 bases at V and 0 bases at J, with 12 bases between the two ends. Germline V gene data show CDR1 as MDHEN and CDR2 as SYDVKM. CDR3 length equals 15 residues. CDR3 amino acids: CASSLLGDISYEQYF. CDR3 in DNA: TGTGCCAGCAGTTTGTTAGGGGACATCTCCTACGAGCAGTACTTC.